These 20 T cell receptor beta chains share one sample of origin, sequenced in a study of early T cells in non-severe SARS-CoV-2 infection. Via MiXCR, TCRdb re-called the 5' RACE reads, giving one row per CDR3 protein. The table records approximately 52,000 distinct CDR3 sequences, over 7% of them present only once. What was sequenced was whole blood. Every receptor here comes from an adult who was a healthcare worker with PCR-confirmed SARS-CoV-2 infection or an uninfected control (not recorded which).

This clonotype was seen many times. V gene TRBV7-8 combines with J gene TRBJ1-1; 7 bases agree with TRBD1. This CDR3 comprises 14 residues. Losses at the gene ends were 5 bases for V and 0 bases for J; bases not matched to a gene: 3. The germline V gene has CDR1 SGHVS and CDR2 FQNEAQ. As DNA, the CDR3 is TGTGCCAGCAGCCGAGACAGGGTGAACACTGAAGCTTTCTTT. It translates to CASSRDRVNTEAFF.

The table lists this clonotype with many counts. The CDR3 DNA follows: TGCGCCAGCAGCCAAGTGGGGGGGCAAGAGACCCAGTACTTC. Protein sequence: CASSQVGGQETQYF. The V and J genes are TRBV4-1 and TRBJ2-5, with TRBD2 matching 7 bases. Per germline, CDR1 MGHRA and CDR2 YSYEKL. The V segment lost 1 base and the J segment 2 bases; nucleotides outside the gene matches: 1. The CDR3 contains 14 residues.

V is TRBV4-1 and J is TRBJ2-1; perhaps TRBD2 as D (5 bases). V gave up 2 bases and J gave up 2 bases, with 10 bases separating them. Germline V gives CDR1 MGHRA, CDR2 YSYEKL. CDR3 size: 15 residues. CDR3 nucleotides: TGCGCCAGCAGCCAACATAGCGTGCCCTACAATGAGCAGTTCTTC. This codes for CASSQHSVPYNEQFF.

This clonotype occurred a few times. This sequence joins TRBV5-1 and TRBJ2-5; D uncertain. The germline V gene encodes CDR1 SGHRS and CDR2 YFSETQ. Trimming took 3 bases from V and 3 from J, leaving 6 bases between them. The CDR3 is 12 residues long. The chain's CDR3 is CASSSDEETQYF. The DNA of the CDR3 is TGCGCCAGCAGCTCGGACGAAGAGACCCAGTACTTC.

This clonotype was counted many times. The genes are TRBV12-3 or TRBV12-4 and TRBJ1-5; 10 nucleotides match TRBD1. V trimming: 7 bases; J trimming: 0 bases; junction bases outside the gene matches: 3. The CDR3 runs to 15 residues. Written as DNA, the CDR3 is TGTGCCAGCACCGGGACAGGGGATAGCAATCAGCCCCAGCATTTT. It translates to CASTGTGDSNQPQHF.

This clonotype was counted at least ten times. The rearrangement links TRBV29-1 to TRBJ1-1; D gene unclear. The CDR3 contains 13 residues. Germline CDR1 SQVTM, CDR2 ANQGSEA. The V end was cut by 7 bases, the J end by 0 bases, with 12 bases between. Here the CDR3 DNA reads TGCAGCGCCCGGCCCGGGTTGAACACTGAAGCTTTCTTT. This codes for CSARPGLNTEAFF.

V is TRBV6-5 and J is TRBJ2-1; D is perhaps TRBD1 (6 bases). With 2 bases removed from V and 5 bases from J, the gap between germline ends came to 16 bases. CDR3 length: 16 amino acids. The germline V gene encodes CDR1 MNHEY and CDR2 SVGAGI. This CDR3 reads CASSYGLGGWDNEQFF. CDR3 coding DNA: TGTGCCAGCAGTTACGGGTTAGGGGGTTGGGACAATGAGCAGTTCTTC.

V usage is TRBV5-4 and J usage is TRBJ2-1; 13 positions agree with TRBD2. Losses at the gene ends were 4 bases for V and 2 bases for J; bases not matched to a gene: 3. Germline V gene sequence: CDR1 SGHNT, CDR2 YYREEE (reference sequence). There are 16 residues in the CDR3. This CDR3 is CASSGGLAGTYNEQFF. The DNA of the CDR3 is TGTGCCAGCAGCGGGGGACTAGCGGGGACCTACAATGAGCAGTTCTTC. The whole variable domain, filled in from reference TRBV5-4 and TRBJ2-1, reads ETGVTQSPTHLIKTRGQQVTLRCSSQSGHNTVSWYQQALGQGPQFIFQYYREEENGRGNFPPRFSGLQFPNYSSELNVNALELDDSALYLCASSGGLAGTYNEQFFGPGTRLTVL.

This rearrangement joins TRBV7-2 to TRBJ2-7; tentatively, D is TRBD1 or TRBD2 (5 bases each). The V and J ends lost 4 bases and 2 bases respectively, with 21 bases between them. The CDR3 consists of 17 residues. Germline CDR1 is SGHTA and CDR2 is FQGNSA. The CDR3 nucleotides read TGTGCCAGCAGCTCCCCGAGGGGCAACCCCGGAGCCTACGAGCAGTACTTC. This sequence encodes CASSSPRGNPGAYEQYF.

This clonotype was recorded many times. The rearrangement links TRBV11-2 to TRBJ2-1, with D maybe TRBD1 (5 bases). Trimming took off 2 bases at V and 4 bases at J, with 12 bases between the two ends. This CDR3 spans 15 amino acids. Germline-derived CDR1 and CDR2 are SGHAT and FQNNGV. CDR3: CASSLILGQYNEQFF. The DNA of the CDR3 is TGTGCCAGCAGCTTAATCTTGGGGCAGTACAATGAGCAGTTCTTC.

This clonotype came up a few times. In nucleotides, the CDR3 is TGTGCCAGTAGTATCGAAGACTCCTACGAGCAGTACTTC. It translates to CASSIEDSYEQYF. The chain is built from TRBV19 and TRBJ2-7, with unresolved D. V shed 3 bases and J shed 0 bases, with 6 bases lying between them. This CDR3 is built from 13 residues. Looked up from germline, CDR1 is LNHDA and CDR2 is SQIVND (reference sequence).

This clonotype was seen at least ten times. This chain links TRBV20-1 with TRBJ1-2, with D unclear. Germline V gene data show CDR1 as DFQATT and CDR2 as SNEGSKA (reference sequence). This CDR3 comprises 11 residues. Trimming stripped 1 base from V and 4 bases from J, with 4 bases between. The CDR3 sequence: CSARGSYGYTF. Written as DNA, the CDR3 is TGCAGTGCTAGAGGAAGCTATGGCTACACCTTC.

This clonotype has ten or more counts. The V gene is TRBV12-3 or TRBV12-4, the J gene TRBJ1-2; the D is unclear. There are 12 residues in the CDR3. V gave up 2 bases and J gave up 8 bases, with 9 bases separating them. Here the CDR3 reads CASSLLQLGYTF. The CDR3 nucleotides are TGTGCCAGCAGTTTATTGCAGTTAGGCTACACCTTC.

This clonotype was recorded at least ten times. The gene calls are TRBV11-1 and TRBJ2-5, with a weak D call TRBD2 (5 bases). There are 12 residues in the CDR3. Germline CDR1 is SGHAT and CDR2 is FQDESV (reference sequence). The germline V and J ends were trimmed by 6 bases and 5 bases, with 10 bases remaining between them. The CDR3 region is CASSSRRETQYF. CDR3 nucleotides: TGTGCCAGCAGTTCCCGGAGGGAGACCCAGTACTTC.

This clonotype was observed many times. The chain links TRBV7-6 to TRBJ1-6; 10 nucleotides match TRBD1. The CDR3 runs 17 residues. The germline V gene has CDR1 SGHVS and CDR2 FNYEAQ. Trimming took 0 bases from V and 8 from J; bases not matched to a gene: 7. CDR3 sequence reads: CASSLAPRTGGYSPLHF. For the CDR3, the DNA is TGTGCCAGCAGCTTAGCCCCCCGGACAGGGGGATATTCACCCCTCCACTTT.

The chain recombines TRBV7-9 with TRBJ2-4; D is unclear. The CDR3 totals 17 residues. Trimming pared 4 bases from V and 0 bases from J, leaving 16 bases between. In germline, CDR1 is SEHNR, CDR2 FQNEAQ (reference sequence). The CDR3 DNA is TGTGCCAGCAGCTCAGGTCTGGGTGATTTAGCCAAAAACATTCAGTACTTC. Protein product: CASSSGLGDLAKNIQYF.

This clonotype was detected only a few times. The chain joins TRBV3-1 to TRBJ1-2, with 7 bases identical to TRBD1. Losses at the gene ends were 4 bases for V and 4 bases for J; bases not matched to a gene: 6. Germline V CDR1 and CDR2: LGHDT, YNNKEL (reference sequence). There are 14 residues in the CDR3. The CDR3 DNA follows: TGTGCCAGCAGCCTCTTAAGACAGGGCTATGGCTACACCTTC. Translating gives CASSLLRQGYGYTF.

This clonotype was observed at least ten times. The chain has TRBV5-1 and TRBJ2-2; TRBD2 agrees at 9 bases. This CDR3 has 17 amino acids. After removal of 0 bases from V and 0 bases from J, the junction contained 3 bases not matched to a gene. From germline, CDR1 is SGHRS and CDR2 YFSETQ. The DNA of the CDR3 is TGCGCCAGCAGCTTGGTTCCTAGCGGGACGAACACCGGGGAGCTGTTTTTT. Protein sequence: CASSLVPSGTNTGELFF.

This clonotype was recorded at least ten times. This chain joins TRBV7-3 and TRBJ1-2; D call uncertain. This CDR3 is 13 amino acids long. V gave up 4 bases and J gave up 3 bases, with 9 bases separating them. Germline values: CDR1 SGHTA, CDR2 FQGTGA. The CDR3 region is CASSSGGDYGYTF. The CDR3 DNA reads TGTGCCAGCAGCTCGGGCGGGGACTATGGCTACACCTTC.

This clonotype has a handful of counts. A junction end diverges from the germline sequence, so it may reflect a read error. DNA for the CDR3: TGTGCCGGCAGCCAATTATACGAGCAGTACTTC. As protein: CAGSQLYEQYF. The chain has TRBV3-1 and TRBJ2-7; D unclear. The CDR3 is 11 amino acids. CDR1 LGHDT and CDR2 YNNKEL come from the germline V gene (reference sequence).